This entry features one T cell receptor beta chain sequence. The sample belongs to a study of T cell changes during pregnancy in multiple sclerosis. The CDR3 consists of 16 residues. V lost 2 bases, J lost 7 bases, and 9 bases stayed unmatched. Germline CDR1 and CDR2: MNHEY and SVGAGI. Sequencing was performed with immunoSEQ multiplex PCR; in TCRdb, only in-frame clones are kept and a portion is missing. The sample includes more than 95,000 clones, roughly 92% of them seen just once. The specimen was peripheral blood, collected after pregnancy. This chain joins TRBV6-5 and TRBJ1-4; 8 bases map to TRBD1. The sequence came from a female donor with multiple sclerosis, enrolled in a pregnancy study. The CDR3, as DNA: TGTGCCAGCAGTTACGGCAGGGGGCTGTTAGGTGAAAAACTGTTTTTT. Residues: CASSYGRGLLGEKLFF.